This TCR beta chain derives from a study of T cell repertoires in cytomegalovirus infection. Study information: The authors used CMV epitopes that were HLA-C-restricted (recently identified) and HLA-B-restricted (well studied). From public TCR beta signatures came an indication of both CMV infection and matching HLA type. Study findings and constraints: CMV-specific TCR beta clonotypes restricted by HLA-C dominated the ex vivo response.

With regard to this clonotype: The antigen remains undetermined.

The CDR3 spans 11 residues. V dropped 0 bases and J dropped 5 bases, with 3 bases sitting between them. Germline assignment: CDR1 DFQATT and CDR2 SNEGSKA (reference sequence). TCRdb re-called the reads with MiXCR, one entry per CDR3 protein. The data contain roughly 920,000 distinct CDR3 sequences, around 30% of them singletons. The clonotype originates from a human donor in good health (CMV status not recorded). Some clones in this sample may be carry-over from other donors' samples. The chain employs TRBV20-1 and TRBJ2-3; D not certain. The material was cultured CD8+ T cells from PBMCs, obtained from culture after CMV antigen stimulation. The CDR3 DNA is TGCAGTGCTAGAGATGGAGATACGCAGTATTTT. It encodes CSARDGDTQYF.